This T cell receptor beta chain comes out of a study of cytotoxic CD8 clonotypes in ibrutinib-treated CLL. Study background: Median treatment time before response sampling was approximately twelve months, range 6 to 36. Productive templates per sample averaged roughly 260,000; productive rearrangements, 94,082.

The CDR3 runs 17 residues. With V trimmed by 1 base and J by 9 bases, 14 bases remained unmatched. CDR1 is SGHRS and CDR2 is YFSETQ in the germline V gene. Generated by immunoSEQ multiplex PCR, the TCRdb table keeps only in-frame clones and is missing some. The sample lists approximately 340,000 clones, 67% occurring once. Study-level findings and limits: Circulating CD8+ T-cell counts were tracked by baseline clonality, which exceeded that of age-matched healthy donors. Public clonotypes, found uncommonly, either contracted or stayed stable on treatment.

This clone was detected only a few times. What it recognizes is unknown. This chain uses TRBV5-1 with TRBJ2-1; 9 nucleotides match TRBD2. The sample in question was PBMCs, obtained after 36 months of ibrutinib treatment. The sequence derives from a human donor with chronic lymphocytic leukemia. The CDR3 sequence: CASSLPMIVAGVGEQFF. The CDR3 DNA follows: TGCGCCAGCAGCTTGCCCATGATAGTAGCGGGGGTTGGTGAGCAGTTCTTC. The variable domain in full, with the rest retrieved from reference TRBV5-1 and TRBJ2-1, is KAGVTQTPRYLIKTRGQQVTLSCSPISGHRSVSWYQQTPGQGLQFLFEYFSETQRNKGNFPGRFSGRQFSNSRSEMNVSTLELGDSALYLCASSLPMIVAGVGEQFFGPGTRLTVL.